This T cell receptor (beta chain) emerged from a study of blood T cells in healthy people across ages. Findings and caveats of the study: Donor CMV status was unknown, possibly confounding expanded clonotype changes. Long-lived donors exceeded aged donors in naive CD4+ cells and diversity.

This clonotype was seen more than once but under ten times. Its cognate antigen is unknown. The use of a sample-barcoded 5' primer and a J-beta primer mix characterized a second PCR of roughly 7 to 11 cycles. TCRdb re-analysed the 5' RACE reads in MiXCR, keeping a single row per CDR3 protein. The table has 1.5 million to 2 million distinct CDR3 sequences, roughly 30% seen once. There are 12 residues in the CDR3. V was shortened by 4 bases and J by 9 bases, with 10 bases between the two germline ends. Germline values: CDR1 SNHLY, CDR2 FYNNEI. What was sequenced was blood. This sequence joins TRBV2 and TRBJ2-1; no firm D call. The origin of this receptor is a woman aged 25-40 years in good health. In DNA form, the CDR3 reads TGTGCCAGCAGTGGACCTGTGGGTGAGCAGTTCTTC. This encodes CASSGPVGEQFF.